Each of the 31 T cell receptor beta chains below was sequenced from the same sample in a study of T cell changes during pregnancy in multiple sclerosis. Libraries were prepared by immunoSEQ multiplex PCR; TCRdb keeps only in-frame clonotypes and omits some of them. The sample contains 50,000 to 60,000 clones, about 90% of which appear only once. The source was CD4+ T cells from peripheral blood mononuclear cells, collected after pregnancy. These receptors were collected from a female donor in good health, enrolled as a control in a pregnancy study.

The gene calls are TRBV7-9 and TRBJ1-2; D may be TRBD1 (6 bases). Germline CDR1 SEHNR, CDR2 FQNEAQ (reference sequence). Trimming cost V 7 bases and J 3 bases, with 30 bases left between them. The length of the CDR3 is 19 residues. The chain's CDR3 is CASTRTGWDKLSTHYGYTF. Written as DNA, the CDR3 is TGTGCCAGCACTCGAACCGGCTGGGACAAGCTCTCTACCCACTATGGCTACACCTTC.

The rearrangement joins TRBV6-5 to TRBJ1-4; D may be TRBD1 (6 bases). CDR3 size: 13 residues. V was pared by 6 bases and J by 8 bases, with 13 bases between. The germline gives CDR1 MNHEY, CDR2 SVGAGI. CDR3 sequence: CASRRTAGEKLFF. Here the CDR3 DNA reads TGTGCCAGCAGGAGGACAGCGGGGGAAAAACTGTTTTTT.

The V and J genes are TRBV29-1 and TRBJ1-3, with D hard to call. V was trimmed by 0 bases and J by 0 bases, leaving 3 bases between them. Germline V gene data show CDR1 as SQVTM and CDR2 as ANQGSEA. This CDR3 has 13 amino acids. The CDR3 reads CSVEDHSGNTIYF. Written as DNA, the CDR3 is TGCAGCGTTGAAGACCACTCTGGAAACACCATATATTTT. Together with reference TRBV29-1 and TRBJ1-3, the CDR3 gives the full variable domain: SAVISQKPSRDICQRGTSLTIQCQVDSQVTMMFWYRQQPGQSLTLIATANQGSEATYESGFVIDKFPISRPNLTFSTLTVSNMSPEDSSIYLCSVEDHSGNTIYFGEGSWLTVV.

This chain connects TRBV27 to TRBJ1-1; D unclear. V was clipped by 0 bases and J by 3 bases, with 8 bases between them. CDR3 length equals 14 residues. The germline gives CDR1 MNHEY, CDR2 SMNVEV (reference sequence). CDR3 sequence (DNA): TGTGCCAGCAGTTTATCCAGAGGGTACACTGAAGCTTTCTTT. It yields the protein CASSLSRGYTEAFF.

The rearrangement uses TRBV6-5 and TRBJ2-7, with D tentatively TRBD1 (5 bases). CDR1 is MNHEY, CDR2 SVGAGI, per germline. V was pared by 8 bases and J by 4 bases, with 15 bases between. The CDR3 is 13 amino acids. CDR3 sequence: CASRATQGYEQYF. CDR3 sequence (DNA): TGTGCCAGCCGGGCAACTCAGGGTTACGAGCAGTACTTC.

This clone appeared a single time. J is TRBJ1-1 and V is TRBV18; TRBD1 matches 7 bases. The germline V gene encodes CDR1 KGHSH and CDR2 LQKENI. The CDR3 consists of 15 residues. V lost 3 bases to trimming and J lost 6 bases; unmatched junction nucleotides: 10. As DNA, the CDR3 is TGTGCCAGCTCACCCCCGGGACAGAGGGTTGCTGAAGCTTTCTTT. Translation gives CASSPPGQRVAEAFF.

This clone is a singleton in its sample. V and J are TRBV5-1 and TRBJ1-2, with D hard to call. The germline gives CDR1 SGHRS, CDR2 YFSETQ. Trimming left V 0 bases short and J 5 bases short, with 5 bases between. The CDR3 has 12 amino acids. The CDR3 sequence: CASSLGGYGYTF. In DNA form, the CDR3 reads TGCGCCAGCAGCTTGGGAGGGTATGGCTACACCTTC.

This chain joins TRBV5-4 and TRBJ1-6, with 8 bases matching TRBD1. J lost 7 bases, V lost 2 bases, and 5 bases had no gene match. CDR3 size: 15 residues. From germline, CDR1 is SGHNT and CDR2 YYREEE (reference sequence). The DNA of the CDR3 is TGTGCCAGCAGCTTCGGACAGGGCCTCAATTCACCCCTCCACTTT. Translated, it gives CASSFGQGLNSPLHF. The complete variable domain, with remaining parts taken from reference TRBV5-4 and TRBJ1-6, reads ETGVTQSPTHLIKTRGQQVTLRCSSQSGHNTVSWYQQALGQGPQFIFQYYREEENGRGNFPPRFSGLQFPNYSSELNVNALELDDSALYLCASSFGQGLNSPLHFGNGTRLTVT.

CDR3: CASSWGRRSTYEQYF. The CDR3 DNA is TGTGCCAGCAGCTGGGGGAGGAGAAGTACCTACGAGCAGTACTTC. J is TRBJ2-7 and V is TRBV5-6, with a possible D match to TRBD2 (6 bases). Looked up from germline, CDR1 is SGHDT and CDR2 is YYEEEE. The CDR3 totals 15 residues. Trimming pared 3 bases from V and 2 bases from J, leaving 15 bases between.

The rearrangement joins TRBV18 to TRBJ1-1; D gene unclear. CDR1 and CDR2 from the germline V gene are KGHSH and LQKENI. The CDR3 has 12 residues. V lost 3 bases and J 7 bases, leaving 9 bases between the germline ends. The CDR3 sequence: CASSPRGLEAFF. CDR3 DNA sequence: TGTGCCAGCTCACCTCGCGGTCTTGAAGCTTTCTTT.

V gene TRBV6-5 combines with J gene TRBJ1-1; D uncertain. CDR1 is MNHEY, CDR2 SVGAGI, per germline. This CDR3 has 15 residues. Trimming cost V 0 bases and J 2 bases, with 10 bases left between them. The CDR3 is CASSYSNRGNTEAFF. DNA for the CDR3: TGTGCCAGCAGTTACTCGAATCGGGGAAACACTGAAGCTTTCTTT.

The CDR3 DNA sequence: TGTGCCAGCAGGGGAGGGCTCACCTATGGCTACACCTTC. Translated, it gives CASRGGLTYGYTF. The chain recombines TRBV6-1 with TRBJ1-2; D not resolved. This CDR3 is built from 13 residues. Per the germline V gene, CDR1 is MNHNS and CDR2 is SASEGT. The V end lost 6 bases, the J end lost 4 bases, and 12 bases lay between the germline ends.

This clone appeared once. The chain is built from TRBV5-1 and TRBJ2-2; TRBD1 matches 8 bases. V was pared by 4 bases and J by 7 bases, with 12 bases of the junction left unmatched. From germline, CDR1 is SGHRS and CDR2 YFSETQ. The CDR3 totals 16 residues. CDR3 protein: CASSARDRGLDGELFF. Here the CDR3 DNA reads TGCGCCAGCAGCGCCCGAGACAGGGGCCTTGACGGGGAGCTGTTTTTT.

V and J are TRBV7-6 and TRBJ1-4; TRBD1 agrees at 8 bases. CDR3 size: 14 residues. J gave up 5 bases and V 5 bases, and 4 bases lay outside the gene matches. CDR1 is SGHVS, CDR2 FNYEAQ, per germline. Here the CDR3 DNA reads TGTGCCAGCAGCGACGGGACAGGAAATGAAAAACTGTTTTTT. It is translated as CASSDGTGNEKLFF.

The V call is TRBV28, the J call TRBJ1-6, with D hard to call. The V end lost 1 base, the J end lost 8 bases, and 12 bases lay between the germline ends. Germline loops: CDR1 MDHEN, CDR2 SYDVKM. The CDR3 extends over 15 amino acids. CDR3 in amino acids: CASSLFSDGDSPLHF. The CDR3 nucleotides read TGTGCCAGCAGTTTATTTTCAGACGGGGATTCACCCCTCCACTTT.

The chain's CDR3 is CASSPFRAGGYTF. DNA for the CDR3: TGTGCCAGCAGCCCCTTCAGGGCAGGTGGCTACACCTTC. V usage is TRBV9 and J usage is TRBJ1-2; tentatively, D is TRBD1 (5 bases). Germline CDR1 and CDR2: SGDLS and YYNGEE. V lost 4 bases to trimming and J lost 7 bases, with 14 bases between them. The CDR3 is 13 residues long. The variable domain in full, completed from reference TRBV9 and TRBJ1-2, reads DSGVTQTPKHLITATGQRVTLRCSPRSGDLSVYWYQQSLDQGLQFLIQYYNGEERAKGNILERFSAQQFPDLHSELNLSSLELGDSALYFCASSPFRAGGYTFGSGTRLTVV.

V is TRBV18 and J is TRBJ1-5; 9 bases are a match to TRBD1. V lost 6 bases to trimming and J lost 5 bases; unmatched junction nucleotides: 11. The germline V gene encodes CDR1 KGHSH and CDR2 LQKENI. The length of the CDR3 is 16 residues. CDR3 protein: CASSPDRGGRDQPQHF. CDR3 nucleotide sequence: TGTGCCAGCTCCCCGGACAGGGGAGGTCGGGATCAGCCCCAGCATTTT.

This clone was counted between two and nine times. As DNA, the CDR3 is TGTGCCAGCAGCTTAGAACAGGGCAGCTCACCCCTCCACTTT. Protein sequence: CASSLEQGSSPLHF. This rearrangement joins TRBV7-6 to TRBJ1-6, with D possibly being TRBD1 (6 bases). CDR1 is SGHVS, CDR2 FNYEAQ, per germline. The CDR3 loop spans 14 amino acids. V was cut by 1 base and J by 10 bases, with 11 bases left in between.

A single count supports this clone. The chain couples TRBV4-2 to TRBJ1-2; D is unclear. The CDR3 is 15 amino acids. Germline CDR1 reads LGHNA; CDR2 reads YNFKEQ. The ends were cut back, 3 bases at V and 7 bases at J, with 18 bases in the middle. As DNA, the CDR3 is TGTGCCAGCAGCCACCGAGACCGGGAAGTTGCTGGCTACACCTTC. Its protein product is CASSHRDREVAGYTF.

This clone is a singleton in its sample. The chain has TRBV12-5 and TRBJ2-5, with D possibly TRBD1 on 6 matching bases. V lost 6 bases and J lost 1, with 12 bases in between. This CDR3 has 14 amino acids. CDR1 is LGHNT, CDR2 FRNRAP, per germline. The CDR3 reads CASGLTGFQETQYF. As DNA, the CDR3 is TGTGCTAGTGGCCTGACAGGTTTCCAAGAGACCCAGTACTTC.

The chain uses TRBV18 and TRBJ2-7, with D possibly being TRBD1 (6 bases). V shed 3 bases and J shed 3 bases, with 15 bases lying between them. The CDR3 runs to 15 residues. Germline CDR1 and CDR2: KGHSH and LQKENI. CDR3 DNA: TGTGCCAGCTCACCTTCGAATACAGGGAACTACGAGCAGTACTTC. It specifies CASSPSNTGNYEQYF.

This clone was found once. The same CDR3 also results from other DNA sequences found in this sample. V and J are TRBV6-5 and TRBJ1-1, with no clear D. The V end was cut by 6 bases, the J end by 1 base, with 6 bases between. Per germline, CDR1 MNHEY and CDR2 SVGAGI. The CDR3 loop spans 12 amino acids. The CDR3 region has the DNA TGTGCCAGCAGCGGTGGGAACACTGAAGCTTTCTTT. This codes for CASSGGNTEAFF.

The chain joins TRBV28 to TRBJ1-4, with 11 bases that match TRBD1. CDR1 MDHEN and CDR2 SYDVKM come from the germline V gene. The V and J ends lost 6 bases and 2 bases, in that order; junction bases with no gene match: 14. CDR3 length: 19 amino acids. CDR3 residues: CASSSALGGQGGTNEKLFF. The CDR3 DNA reads as TGTGCCAGCAGCTCTGCGTTAGGGGGACAGGGGGGGACTAATGAAAAACTGTTTTTT.

The V gene is TRBV18, the J gene TRBJ2-5; possibly TRBD1 for D (6 bases). The CDR3 loop spans 11 amino acids. Trimming took off 5 bases at V and 5 bases at J, with 6 bases between the two ends. Germline loops: CDR1 KGHSH, CDR2 LQKENI. CDR3 in amino acids: CASSRGETQYF. The CDR3 nucleotides are TGTGCCAGCTCAAGGGGGGAGACCCAGTACTTC.

The chain joins TRBV28 to TRBJ2-2, with 9 positions matching TRBD2. The junction had 4 bases not matched to a gene; V was cut back by 5 bases and J by 0 bases. From germline, CDR1 is MDHEN and CDR2 SYDVKM. This CDR3 has 16 residues. CDR3 in DNA: TGTGCCAGCAGTCGCGGGGGGGCCTCGAACACCGGGGAGCTGTTTTTT. It translates to CASSRGGASNTGELFF.

This clone was seen a single time. V gene TRBV28 combines with J gene TRBJ1-2; 8 bases are a match to TRBD1. Unmatched junction bases numbered 10, after V lost 4 bases and J lost 6 bases. CDR1 and CDR2 from the germline V gene are MDHEN and SYDVKM. The CDR3 is 15 residues long. The CDR3 sequence: CASSSHGQGPDGYTF. The CDR3 nucleotides are TGTGCCAGCAGTTCCCACGGACAGGGTCCGGATGGCTACACCTTC.

The chain has TRBV7-9 and TRBJ2-2, with D perhaps matching TRBD1 (6 bases). The CDR3 totals 13 residues. V shed 5 bases and J shed 5 bases, with 9 bases lying between them. Germline CDR1 SEHNR, CDR2 FQNEAQ (reference sequence). The CDR3 nucleotides are TGTGCCAGCAGCGCAGGGGTAACCGGGGAGCTGTTTTTT. Translation: CASSAGVTGELFF.

This chain uses TRBV4-1 with TRBJ2-6; D is perhaps TRBD1 (5 bases). Germline V CDR1 and CDR2: MGHRA, YSYEKL. V gave up 4 bases and J gave up 0 bases, with 13 bases separating them. This CDR3 contains 17 residues. The CDR3 bases are TGCGCCAGCAGCCCCGCGACAGCTTCCTCTGGGGCCAACGTCCTGACTTTC. Translating it yields CASSPATASSGANVLTF.

The gene calls are TRBV7-2 and TRBJ1-2; D is perhaps TRBD1 (6 bases). The CDR3 consists of 14 residues. The V end lost 1 base, the J end lost 3 bases, and 9 bases lay between the germline ends. Per the germline V gene, CDR1 is SGHTA and CDR2 is FQGNSA. This CDR3 is CASSLGGGDYGYTF. CDR3 nucleotides: TGTGCCAGCAGCTTAGGTGGGGGCGACTATGGCTACACCTTC.

The chain employs TRBV9 and TRBJ2-6; possible D gene TRBD1, 5 bases. This CDR3 region has 17 residues. V lost 3 bases and J 0 bases, leaving 13 bases between the germline ends. Germline lookup yields CDR1 SGDLS and CDR2 YYNGEE. In DNA form, the CDR3 reads TGTGCCAGCAGCGGGCACGAACAGGCCTCTGGGGCCAACGTCCTGACTTTC. It encodes CASSGHEQASGANVLTF.

As DNA, the CDR3 is TGTGCCAGCAGCTTAGGCAAGCGGGGGTACACAGATACGCAGTATTTT. It yields the protein CASSLGKRGYTDTQYF. The V gene is TRBV11-2, the J gene TRBJ2-3, with 8 bases that match TRBD2. The length of the CDR3 is 16 residues. J gave up 2 bases and V 1 base, and 5 bases lay outside the gene matches. Germline-derived CDR1 and CDR2 are SGHAT and FQNNGV.